A selection of T cell receptor beta chains follows, all from one sample in a study of technical replicates of blood from several donors. The repertoire was sequenced with immunoSEQ multiplex PCR; TCRdb's copy has only in-frame clones and lacks some. This sample has about 59,000 clones; around 95% occur once, and the top ten carry about 4.4%. The sequencing input was PBMCs. Every receptor here comes from a human donor in good health. Some clones in this sample may be carry-over from other donors' samples. The CDR3 runs from the conserved cysteine through the conserved F or W. The order of the fields is J gene, V gene, D gene, clone size, CDR3 DNA, CDR3 protein. The D gene is left open where the match is weak. Clone size, where shown, is once, few, many, or a class for clones that have expanded.

TRBJ1-2 TRBV5-4 . . TGTGCCAGCAGCTTGTGGACAGAGGCCTCGAAGGGCTACACCTTC CASSLWTEASKGYTF
TRBJ2-3 TRBV29-1 TRBD2 . TGCAGCGTTGAAGGTGGTTTAGCGGGCATCACAGATACGCAGTATTTT CSVEGGLAGITDTQYF
TRBJ2-5 TRBV2 . . TGTGCCAGCAGCCGGGACCAAGAGACCCAGTACTTC CASSRDQETQYF
TRBJ2-3 TRBV4-3 TRBD2 . TGCGCCAGCAGTCCAACCTCGCTAGCGGGGGCAGATACGCAGTATTTT CASSPTSLAGADTQYF
TRBJ2-1 TRBV6-1 . once TGTGCCAGCAGTGCAGGGGTCAGCTCCTACAATGAGCAGTTCTTC CASSAGVSSYNEQFF
TRBJ1-1 TRBV4-3 . . TGCGCCAGCAGCCAGATCGGGAGGCCTGGAAGCGCTTTCTTT CASSQIGRPGSAFF
TRBJ2-1 TRBV5-1 . . TGCGCCAGCAGCTTGGTGGCGGGGAGCTCCTACAATGAGCAGTTCTTC CASSLVAGSSYNEQFF
TRBJ1-1 TRBV29-1 . . TGCAGCGTTGAATTGGATCAGGGCACTGAAGCTTTCTTT CSVELDQGTEAFF
TRBJ2-2 TRBV7-6 . . TGTGCCAGCAGCTTAGTAGGGGGAGTCGCCGGGGAGCTGTTTTTT CASSLVGGVAGELFF
TRBJ1-4 TRBV7-9 . . TGTGCCAGCAGCACCTGGACGGACGAGGGAGAAAAACTGTTTTTT CASSTWTDEGEKLFF
TRBJ1-6 TRBV5-6 TRBD1 . TGTGCCAGCAGCTTGCGGACAGGGGGCAATTCACCCCTCCACTTT CASSLRTGGNSPLHF
TRBJ2-7 TRBV6-5 . . TGTGCCAGCAGTTCCCCGTATGGAGCGGCCTCCTACGAGCAGTACTTC CASSSPYGAASYEQYF
TRBJ1-3 TRBV7-2 . . TGTGCCAGCAGCTTAGCGCTTGGAGGATGGGGAAACACCATATATTTT CASSLALGGWGNTIYF
TRBJ2-7 TRBV11-2 . . TGTGCCAGCAGCCAGCTCGCCGGAAAGTCGGGGGAGCAGTACTTC CASSQLAGKSGEQYF
TRBJ2-1 TRBV18 TRBD2 . TGTGCCAGCTCACCATGGGGTAGCGGGACTTACAATGAGCAGTTCTTC CASSPWGSGTYNEQFF
TRBJ1-6 TRBV6-5 . . TGTGCCAGCAGTTACGGAAGGACATTCAGCAATTCACCCCTCCACTTT CASSYGRTFSNSPLHF
TRBJ2-3 TRBV4-2 TRBD2 . TGTGCCAGCAGCCAACTAGCGGGGGGATCAGATACGCAGTATTTT CASSQLAGGSDTQYF
TRBJ2-7 TRBV9 TRBD2 . TGTGCCAGCAGTCGCGGGACTAGCGGGACCTACGAGCAGTACTTC CASSRGTSGTYEQYF
TRBJ1-1 TRBV2 TRBD1 . TGTGCCAGCAGGCTGACAGGGGACCTCACTGAAGCTTTCTTT CASRLTGDLTEAFF
TRBJ1-2 TRBV13 TRBD1 . TGTGCCAGCAGCTTAACAGGGGGCCTTAACTATGGCTACACCTTC CASSLTGGLNYGYTF
TRBJ2-7 TRBV18 TRBD1 once TGTGCCAGCTCAGCGGGACAGGGGGCTTGGGGCGAGCAGTACTTC CASSAGQGAWGEQYF
TRBJ2-3 TRBV2 TRBD2 . TGTGCCAGCAGTGGACTAGCGGGAGAGGGAGATACGCAGTATTTT CASSGLAGEGDTQYF
TRBJ1-2 TRBV19 TRBD1 . TGTGCCAGTTCCACCCCGGGACAGCCTTTCTATGGCTACACCTTC CASSTPGQPFYGYTF
TRBJ2-2 TRBV6-1 TRBD2 . TGTGCCAGCAGTGAAGCGCCCGGACTAGCGACCGGGGAGCTGTTTTTT CASSEAPGLATGELFF
TRBJ2-1 TRBV10-2 TRBD2 once TGCGCCAGCGAAGGGCGGGGGGGCTCCTACAATGAGCAGTTCTTC CASEGRGGSYNEQFF
TRBJ2-3 TRBV5-1 . . TGCGCCAGCAGCTTGGATAGGCAGGCCCGCACAGATACGCAGTATTTT CASSLDRQARTDTQYF
TRBJ2-5 TRBV29-1 TRBD2 . TGCAGCGTTTCCCTAGCGGTTCAAGAGACCCAGTACTTC CSVSLAVQETQYF
TRBJ2-2 TRBV18 . . TGTGCCAGCTCACCATCGGGCACCGGGGAGCTGTTTTTT CASSPSGTGELFF
TRBJ2-7 TRBV9 . . TGTGCCAGCAGCCCCTACCAGGGCTACGAGCAGTACTTC CASSPYQGYEQYF
TRBJ2-5 TRBV9 TRBD2 . TGTGCCAGCAGCACTAGCGGGGGGGCTGGAGAGACCCAGTACTTC CASSTSGGAGETQYF
TRBJ2-1 TRBV7-7 . . TGTGCCAGCAGCTTAGAGGGAGTGAGTGAGCAGTTCTTC CASSLEGVSEQFF